A single sample is the source of the 13 T cell receptor beta chains below, sequenced in a study of blood T cell repertoires in COVID-19. Profiled with immunoSEQ multiplex PCR; TCRdb holds only in-frame clones, not every one. The sample has approximately 37,000 clones, 88% seen once; the top ten hold over 9%. Sequenced material: peripheral blood. The receptors were sampled from a human donor in a cohort sampled during active COVID-19.

CDR3 sequence reads: CASSPRLSTDTQYF. In nucleotides, the CDR3 is TGTGCCAGCAGCCCGCGTCTTAGCACAGATACGCAGTATTTT. This rearrangement joins TRBV7-3 to TRBJ2-3; D remains ambiguous. The CDR3 has 14 amino acids. Trimming cost V 5 bases and J 0 bases, with 9 bases left between them. Germline CDR1 and CDR2: SGHTA and FQGTGA.

The chain recombines TRBV9 with TRBJ2-1; D is possibly TRBD1 (5 bases). The CDR3 consists of 15 residues. CDR1 and CDR2 from the germline V gene are SGDLS and YYNGEE. Trimming took 0 bases from V and 0 from J, leaving 7 bases between them. The CDR3 loop is CASSVVGDSYNEQFF. In nucleotides, the CDR3 is TGTGCCAGCAGCGTAGTAGGGGACTCCTACAATGAGCAGTTCTTC.

The genes are TRBV6-2 or TRBV6-3 and TRBJ1-2, with no clear D. The CDR3 runs to 13 residues. Trimming removed 1 base from V and 7 bases from J, with 10 bases in between. Germline V CDR1 and CDR2: MNHEY, SVGEGT. CDR3 bases: TGTGCCAGCAGTTACTTGAGGGAGGCTGGCTACACCTTC. It codes for CASSYLREAGYTF.

This clone has only a few counts. The chain carries TRBV19 and TRBJ1-5, with 8 positions matching TRBD1. This CDR3 region has 16 residues. In germline, CDR1 is LNHDA, CDR2 SQIVND (reference sequence). V lost 7 bases and J lost 4; bases outside the gene matches: 12. The chain's CDR3 is CASTPNDRGRNQPQHF. CDR3 bases: TGTGCCAGTACCCCTAACGACAGGGGTCGGAATCAGCCCCAGCATTTT.

This chain uses TRBV5-1 with TRBJ2-2; 9 nucleotides align to TRBD2. Germline loops: CDR1 SGHRS, CDR2 YFSETQ. The CDR3 has 17 amino acids. With V trimmed by 4 bases and J by 4 bases, 11 bases remained unmatched. The chain's CDR3 is CASSRGPSGIGTGELFF. The CDR3 nucleotides are TGCGCCAGCAGCCGAGGTCCTAGCGGGATTGGCACCGGGGAGCTGTTTTTT. The full variable domain, rest sourced from reference TRBV5-1 and TRBJ2-2, is KAGVTQTPRYLIKTRGQQVTLSCSPISGHRSVSWYQQTPGQGLQFLFEYFSETQRNKGNFPGRFSGRQFSNSRSEMNVSTLELGDSALYLCASSRGPSGIGTGELFFGEGSRLTVL.

The J gene is TRBJ2-5, the V gene TRBV5-4; the match to TRBD2 covers 14 bases. The germline V gene has CDR1 SGHNT and CDR2 YYREEE (reference sequence). Trimming removed 5 bases from V and 5 bases from J; junction bases left unmatched: 8. The length of the CDR3 is 16 residues. The DNA for the CDR3 is TGTGCCAGCAGGTTTGGGACTAGCGGGGGTAGGGAGACCCAGTACTTC. Translation gives CASRFGTSGGRETQYF.

This clone has only one observation. The chain couples TRBV28 to TRBJ1-4; 7 bases map to TRBD1. The germline V gene encodes CDR1 MDHEN and CDR2 SYDVKM. The length of the CDR3 is 14 residues. The J segment lost 8 bases and the V segment lost 1 base, leaving 4 bases of the junction unmatched. The CDR3 reads CASSLSDRAEKLFF. The CDR3 DNA follows: TGTGCCAGCAGTTTATCCGACAGGGCCGAAAAACTGTTTTTT.

This clone appeared a single time. V and J are TRBV6-5 and TRBJ2-1, with 8 bases fitting TRBD1. The CDR3 consists of 15 residues. Germline V gene sequence: CDR1 MNHEY, CDR2 SVGAGI. With V trimmed by 6 bases and J by 6 bases, 10 bases remained unmatched. In DNA, the CDR3 is TGTGCCAGCAGCGACAGGGGCCGATGGGGCAATGAGCAGTTCTTC. This gives the protein CASSDRGRWGNEQFF.

This clone was seen only a few times. The chain combines TRBV30 with TRBJ1-1; D might be TRBD1 (5 bases). V was clipped by 2 bases and J by 5 bases, with 6 bases between them. Germline lookup yields CDR1 GTSNPN and CDR2 SVGIG (reference sequence). The CDR3 has 11 amino acids. Written as DNA, the CDR3 is TGTGCCTGGAGTAGGGGTACTGAAGCTTTCTTT. It is translated as CAWSRGTEAFF.

The chain is built from TRBV5-1 and TRBJ1-2; 7 bases are shared with TRBD1. Per the germline V gene, CDR1 is SGHRS and CDR2 is YFSETQ. The CDR3 has 13 residues. Germline trimming cut 4 bases from V and 4 bases from J; bases unmatched to any gene: 4. CDR3 loop: CASSRDSIYGYTF. The DNA of the CDR3 is TGCGCCAGCAGCCGGGACAGCATCTATGGCTACACCTTC.

This sequence joins TRBV2 and TRBJ2-5, with 7 bases lining up with TRBD1. Germline V lookup: CDR1 SNHLY, CDR2 FYNNEI. V lost 9 bases, J lost 2 bases, and 12 bases stayed unmatched. CDR3 length: 15 amino acids. CDR3 bases: TGTGCCAGGAGAGGAGTGGGACAGATTCAAGAGACCCAGTACTTC. Its translation: CARRGVGQIQETQYF.

This chain uses TRBV6-6 with TRBJ1-2; 7 nucleotides agree with TRBD1. CDR3 length equals 14 residues. The germline V gene has CDR1 MNHNY and CDR2 SVGAGI (reference sequence). After removal of 5 bases from V and 4 bases from J, the junction contained 7 bases not matched to a gene. CDR3 sequence (DNA): TGTGCCAGCAGTAGAAATCGGGACAGCTATGGCTACACCTTC. Its translation is CASSRNRDSYGYTF.

V usage is TRBV19 and J usage is TRBJ1-1; possibly TRBD1 for D (6 bases). V shed 7 bases and J shed 1 base, with 13 bases lying between them. Per germline, CDR1 LNHDA and CDR2 SQIVND (reference sequence). The CDR3 consists of 14 residues. The CDR3 sequence: CASMTRGSNTEAFF. The CDR3 DNA follows: TGTGCCAGTATGACCAGGGGATCGAACACTGAAGCTTTCTTT. The variable domain in full, with the rest retrieved from reference TRBV19 and TRBJ1-1, is DGGITQSPKYLFRKEGQNVTLSCEQNLNHDAMYWYRQDPGQGLRLIYYSQIVNDFQKGDIAEGYSVSREKKESFPLTVTSAQKNPTAFYLCASMTRGSNTEAFFGQGTRLTVV.